A selection of T cell receptor beta chains follows, all from one sample in a study of PD-1 blockade in classical Hodgkin lymphoma. Profiled with immunoSEQ multiplex PCR; TCRdb holds only in-frame clones, not every one. The sample shows some 2,700 clones, 70% of them seen only once. Sequenced material: CD8+ T cells from blood, taken before the fourth cycle of nivolumab. The receptors shown here come from a human donor with classical Hodgkin lymphoma. Each CDR3 is given with its conserved first and last residue. A D gene is named only where the DNA matches it firmly. Size is stated for part of the rows, as once, few or many counts, or as a class when the clone is expanded.

size,J,V,D,DNA,CDR3
NA,TRBJ2-1,TRBV20-1,NA,TGCAGTGCTAGGCTCGGACCAGAGCAGTTCTTC,CSARLGPEQFF
NA,TRBJ1-1,TRBV9,NA,TGTGCCAGCAGCGTATTGCCCCGGGATGAAGCTTTCTTT,CASSVLPRDEAFF
few,TRBJ1-1,TRBV5-1,NA,TGCGCCAGCAGCCCCAGCGAGAAGAACACTGAAGCTTTCTTT,CASSPSEKNTEAFF
NA,TRBJ2-7,TRBV29-1,TRBD1,TGCAGCGTTGGCGAAGGGACAGGGGGCCCCTACGAGCAGTACTTC,CSVGEGTGGPYEQYF
few,TRBJ2-1,TRBV5-1,TRBD2,TGCGCCAGCGCCCGGGAGGGAGACAATGAGCAGTTCTTC,CASAREGDNEQFF
NA,TRBJ2-6,TRBV18,NA,TGTGCCAGCTCACCAACCGCCGGGGACTCTGGGGCCAACGTCCTGACTTTC,CASSPTAGDSGANVLTF
NA,TRBJ2-3,TRBV7-2,NA,TGTGCCAGCAGCCCCAGGGAAACCTCCGCAGATACGCAGTATTTT,CASSPRETSADTQYF
NA,TRBJ1-1,TRBV7-9,NA,TGTGCCAGCAGCTTAGCAGGGGGTGAGGGTGAAGCTTTCTTT,CASSLAGGEGEAFF
NA,TRBJ1-2,TRBV27,TRBD1,TGTGCCAGCAGCAAACCCGACAGGGCTAACTATGGCTACACCTTC,CASSKPDRANYGYTF
NA,TRBJ2-1,TRBV13,NA,TGTGCCAGCAGCTCAACACAGGGCACCTACAATGAGCAGTTCTTC,CASSSTQGTYNEQFF
medium-sized,TRBJ2-2,TRBV27,NA,TGTGCCAGCAGTTTAGGCTCAGCGAACACCGGGGAGCTGTTTTTT,CASSLGSANTGELFF
few,TRBJ2-1,TRBV2,TRBD1,TGTGCCAGCAGTCGGGACAGTTCCTACAATGAGCAGTTCTTC,CASSRDSSYNEQFF
NA,TRBJ2-5,TRBV5-6,NA,TGTGCCAGCAGCTTGGCCGGCAGGGGAGAGACCCAGTACTTC,CASSLAGRGETQYF
NA,TRBJ2-7,TRBV11-3,NA,TGTGCCAGCAGCTTAGTCCATCCCGAGCAGTACTTC,CASSLVHPEQYF
NA,TRBJ2-3,TRBV11-2,TRBD2,TGTGCCAGCAGCTTCGAGACTAGCGGGGGGGCCGTGGCAGATACGCAGTATTTT,CASSFETSGGAVADTQYF
NA,TRBJ2-1,TRBV2,TRBD2,TGTGCCAGCAGTGAAGATCGGACTAGCGGCAATGAGCAGTTCTTC,CASSEDRTSGNEQFF
NA,TRBJ2-7,TRBV7-3,NA,TGTGCCAGCAGTCAAGACTCTTGGGGCTCCTACGAGCAGTACTTC,CASSQDSWGSYEQYF
NA,TRBJ2-1,TRBV4-2,NA,TGTGCCAGCAGCCAAGATAGGTTCGAGGGCCAGAGCTCCTACAATGAGCAGTTCTTC,CASSQDRFEGQSSYNEQFF
NA,TRBJ2-3,TRBV5-1,NA,TGCGCCAGCAGCTTGGAATTGGAGGGCGCAGATACGCAGTATTTT,CASSLELEGADTQYF
medium-sized,TRBJ1-1,TRBV7-9,NA,TGTGCCAGCAGCCCGACTGACATGAACACTGAAGCTTTCTTT,CASSPTDMNTEAFF
NA,TRBJ1-5,TRBV5-6,TRBD1,TGTGCCAGCAGCTCTAAGACAGGGGGCGCGGGTCAGCCCCAGCATTTT,CASSSKTGGAGQPQHF
NA,TRBJ1-5,TRBV6-6,NA,TGTGCCAGCAGTCCAGCCTATCAGCCCCAGCATTTT,CASSPAYQPQHF
NA,TRBJ2-7,TRBV2,TRBD2,TGTGCCAGCACGGGGACTAACTACGAGCAGTACTTC,CASTGTNYEQYF
NA,TRBJ1-6,TRBV27,NA,TGTGCCAGCAGTTTAGGGGGGGACTGGGATTCACCCCTCCACTTT,CASSLGGDWDSPLHF
NA,TRBJ1-2,TRBV2,NA,TGTGCCAGCAGGAACACTAACTATGGCTACACCTTC,CASRNTNYGYTF
NA,TRBJ1-4,TRBV5-4,NA,TGTGCCAGCAGCGTCTTCCCGGCGGGGGGAACTAATGAAAAACTGTTTTTT,CASSVFPAGGTNEKLFF
NA,TRBJ2-1,TRBV7-3,TRBD1,TGTGCCAGCGGTCGACAGGGGGGCAATGAGCAGTTCTTC,CASGRQGGNEQFF
NA,TRBJ2-1,TRBV9,TRBD1,TGTGCCAGCAGCGTAGAACCGACAGGGGCACAACGGCAGTTCTTC,CASSVEPTGAQRQFF
NA,TRBJ2-3,TRBV7-2,TRBD2,TGTGCCAGCAGCTTTACTAGCGGGGGGGCCGGCACAGATACGCAGTATTTT,CASSFTSGGAGTDTQYF
NA,TRBJ2-1,TRBV27,TRBD2,TGTGCCAGCAGTTTGCTAGCGGACTACAATGAGCAGTTCTTC,CASSLLADYNEQFF
few,TRBJ1-3,TRBV5-6,NA,TGTGCCAGCAGTGGTGGTGCGTACGACTCTGGAAACACCATATATTTT,CASSGGAYDSGNTIYF
medium-sized,TRBJ1-1,TRBV19,NA,TGTGCCAGTAGTCTCAAACCGATGAACACTGAAGCTTTCTTT,CASSLKPMNTEAFF
large,TRBJ1-2,TRBV5-1,TRBD1,TGCGCCAGCAGCTCGACCGAAACAGGGGGTTACGACTATGGCTACACCTTC,CASSSTETGGYDYGYTF
NA,TRBJ1-3,TRBV29-1,NA,TGCAGCGTGGCTTTAGACAAGAGCTCTGGAAACACCATATATTTT,CSVALDKSSGNTIYF
NA,TRBJ1-1,TRBV28,TRBD1,TGTGCCAGCAGTTTATTCGGCAGGGGGGGAACTGAAGCTTTCTTT,CASSLFGRGGTEAFF
few,TRBJ1-5,TRBV9,NA,TGTGCCAGCAGCGCGCATGGGTTCAATCAGCCCCAGCATTTT,CASSAHGFNQPQHF
medium-sized,TRBJ2-5,TRBV30,NA,TGTGCCTGGAGTGGCAGTAAAGAGACCCAGTACTTC,CAWSGSKETQYF